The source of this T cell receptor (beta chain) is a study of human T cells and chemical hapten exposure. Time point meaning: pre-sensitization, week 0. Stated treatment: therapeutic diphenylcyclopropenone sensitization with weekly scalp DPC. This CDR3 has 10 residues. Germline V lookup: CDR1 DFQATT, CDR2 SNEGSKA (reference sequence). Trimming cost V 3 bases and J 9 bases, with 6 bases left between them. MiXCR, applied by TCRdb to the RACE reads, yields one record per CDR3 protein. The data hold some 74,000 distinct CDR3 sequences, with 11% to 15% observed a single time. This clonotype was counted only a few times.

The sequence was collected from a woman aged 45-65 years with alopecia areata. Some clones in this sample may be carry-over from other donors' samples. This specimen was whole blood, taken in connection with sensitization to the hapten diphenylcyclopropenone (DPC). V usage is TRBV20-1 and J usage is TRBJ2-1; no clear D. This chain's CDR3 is CSASFAEQFF. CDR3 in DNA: TGCAGTGCTAGTTTTGCTGAGCAGTTCTTC.